These 31 T cell receptor beta chains came from one sample sequenced in a study of blood T cells in healthy people across ages. Through a sample-barcoded 5' primer and a J-beta primer mix, a second PCR was run for roughly 7 to 11 cycles. One entry per CDR3 protein, called by TCRdb with MiXCR from the 5' RACE reads. Among 1.5 million to 2 million distinct CDR3 sequences, over 25% were seen once, and the ten largest hold around 7.7%. Material: blood. The receptors shown here come from a woman in her 30s in good health.

This clonotype showed up just a few times. This rearrangement joins TRBV7-9 to TRBJ1-5, with D possibly TRBD1 on 6 matching bases. The CDR3 spans 15 residues. Germline values: CDR1 SEHNR, CDR2 FQNEAQ (reference sequence). Trimming shortened V by 2 bases and J by 6 bases, and 14 bases separated the two germline ends. The CDR3, as DNA: TGTGCCAGCAGCTTAAGGGGGGAGGGCCCTCAGCCCCAGCATTTT. Translation gives CASSLRGEGPQPQHF.

Note on this clonotype: The junction does not match germline at one end; this may be a read error. The genes are TRBV6-1 and TRBJ2-7; D possibly matches TRBD1 or TRBD2 (5 bases each). The CDR3 extends over 15 amino acids. In germline, CDR1 is MNHNS, CDR2 SASEGT. CDR3 in amino acids: CVSSEPGLKVYEQYF. The CDR3 DNA follows: TGTGTCAGCAGTGAACCGGGGCTAAAAGTATACGAGCAGTACTTC.

This clonotype was seen more than once but under ten times. This chain joins TRBV28 and TRBJ2-3; weak D call: TRBD2 (6 bases). Looked up from germline, CDR1 is MDHEN and CDR2 is SYDVKM. Trimming took 2 bases from V and 6 from J, leaving 12 bases between them. This CDR3 is built from 14 residues. The CDR3 sequence is CASSLRRDRDTQYF. The DNA of the CDR3 is TGTGCCAGCAGTTTACGGCGGGATCGGGATACGCAGTATTTT.

This clonotype was seen only a few times. Here the CDR3 reads CASSFGAGPVRGFTKQYF. CDR3 DNA sequence: TGTGCCAGCAGCTTTGGAGCGGGACCAGTTAGGGGCTTCACCAAGCAGTACTTC. The rearrangement links TRBV7-2 to TRBJ2-7, with TRBD2 matching over 7 bases. The CDR3 consists of 18 residues. Germline CDR1 SGHTA, CDR2 FQGNSA. V shed 3 bases and J 8 bases; nucleotides not matched to a gene: 22.

As concerns this clonotype: The germline gene is not matched at one end of the junction; a read error may be the cause. The CDR3 nucleotides read TGCTCCAGCAGCTTGACCGGACCGTTTTTGGCTGGAAACACCATATATTTT. This gives the protein CSSSLTGPFLAGNTIYF. The rearrangement links TRBV5-1 to TRBJ1-3; D is undetermined. In germline, CDR1 is SGHRS, CDR2 YFSETQ. CDR3 size: 17 residues.

On this clonotype itself: One junction end does not reproduce the germline sequence, and a read error may be involved. The J gene is TRBJ1-2, the V gene TRBV18; D possibly corresponds to TRBD1 (6 bases). The CDR3 spans 15 residues. Germline CDR1 is KGHSH and CDR2 is LQKENI. The CDR3 region is CTSSPDRTGSYGYTF. The CDR3 DNA sequence: TGTACCAGCTCACCGGATCGTACAGGGTCCTATGGCTACACCTTC. Drawing the rest from reference TRBV18 and TRBJ1-2, the complete variable domain is NAGVMQNPRHLVRRRGQEARLRCSPMKGHSHVYWYRQLPEEGLKFMVYLQKENIIDESGMPKERFSAEFPKEGPSILRIQQVVRGDSAAYFCTSSPDRTGSYGYTFGSGTRLTVV.

The chain joins TRBV6-5 to TRBJ1-5; no definite D call. Germline loops: CDR1 MNHEY, CDR2 SVGAGI. V lost 6 bases and J lost 5, with 11 bases in between. The length of the CDR3 is 13 residues. CDR3 DNA sequence: TGTGCCAGCAGCCTGACTGAAGATCAGCCCCAGCATTTT. Its translation: CASSLTEDQPQHF.

This chain joins TRBV2 and TRBJ2-3; 9 positions agree with TRBD1. The CDR3 runs to 15 residues. Germline CDR1 reads SNHLY; CDR2 reads FYNNEI. V was clipped by 4 bases and J by 3 bases; unmatched bases: 5. The CDR3 coding sequence is TGTGCCAGCAGTGTAGATGGACAGGGGACAGATACGCAGTATTTT. This sequence encodes CASSVDGQGTDTQYF.

The chain uses TRBV27 and TRBJ2-3; 9 bases line up with TRBD1. The CDR3 contains 15 residues. Germline V gene lookup returns CDR1 MNHEY and CDR2 SMNVEV (reference sequence). V gave up 7 bases and J gave up 4 bases; unmatched junction bases: 9. Written as DNA, the CDR3 is TGTGCCAGCACCGAGAACAGGGGGCGATCAGATACGCAGTATTTT. Translating gives CASTENRGRSDTQYF.

Only a few counts were recorded for this clonotype. J is TRBJ1-5 and V is TRBV12-3 or TRBV12-4; D may be TRBD1 (6 bases). The V end was cut by 6 bases, the J end by 7 bases, with 22 bases between. This CDR3 region has 16 residues. CDR3 nucleotide sequence: TGTGCCAGCAGCTCCCCCAACAGGGCCGGGAGCCAGCCCCAGCATTTT. Translating gives CASSSPNRAGSQPQHF.

This clonotype was seen only a few times. The chain joins TRBV3-1 to TRBJ2-5, with TRBD2 matching 7 bases. The trim removed 5 bases at V and 5 bases at J, leaving 5 bases unmatched. Germline V gene data show CDR1 as LGHDT and CDR2 as YNNKEL (reference sequence). The CDR3 is 13 amino acids. DNA of the CDR3: TGTGCCAGCAGCTACGGGAGGACGGAGACCCAGTACTTC. Translated: CASSYGRTETQYF.

V is TRBV29-1 and J is TRBJ1-4, with a possible D match to TRBD1 (5 bases). Trimming removed 2 bases at V and 8 bases at J, with 18 bases between. CDR1 and CDR2 (germline): SQVTM, ANQGSEA. The CDR3 length is 15 residues. The CDR3 protein is CSVEIEGEPREKLFF. The CDR3 bases are TGCAGCGTTGAAATTGAAGGGGAACCACGAGAAAAACTGTTTTTT.

This clonotype was recorded only once. This may be a read error: a much more frequent sequence differs by one nucleotide. V is TRBV6-4 and J is TRBJ2-1; 10 nucleotides agree with TRBD2. The J call may be wrong; the DNA end is better matched by TRBJ2-7. CDR3 length: 15 amino acids. CDR1 is MRHNA, CDR2 SNTAGT, per germline. The DNA for the CDR3 is TGTGCCAGCAGTGAGGGAGCGGGAGGGCCGTGCGAGCAGTACTTC. This codes for CASSEGAGGPCEQYF.

This clonotype was recorded at least ten times. The chain uses TRBV6-5 and TRBJ1-6, with 10 bases aligning to TRBD1. Germline V gene lookup returns CDR1 MNHEY and CDR2 SVGAGI. Unmatched junction bases numbered 7, after V lost 4 bases and J lost 10 bases. The CDR3 runs to 15 residues. The CDR3 DNA sequence: TGTGCCAGCAGTTGGGGACAGGGGTTTAGATCACCCCTCCACTTT. Translation: CASSWGQGFRSPLHF.

About this clonotype: Being one base from a much bigger clone, this may be a read error. The chain couples TRBV4-3 to TRBJ2-3; D remains ambiguous. The CDR3 has 14 residues. Germline V lookup: CDR1 LGHNA, CDR2 YSLEER. CDR3 residues: CARSQVSSTDTQYF. The CDR3 DNA reads as TGCGCCCGCAGCCAAGTTAGCAGCACAGATACGCAGTATTTT.

This clonotype was counted at least ten times. This chain joins TRBV6-6 and TRBJ2-6; 9 bases are shared with TRBD2. This CDR3 spans 17 amino acids. Looked up from germline, CDR1 is MNHNY and CDR2 is SVGAGI (reference sequence). V lost 0 bases and J lost 0; bases outside the gene matches: 0. CDR3 amino acids: CASSYSTSGSGANVLTF. Written as DNA, the CDR3 is TGTGCCAGCAGTTACTCGACTAGCGGCTCTGGGGCCAACGTCCTGACTTTC.

This chain links TRBV13 with TRBJ2-6; D not resolved. Trimming left V 1 base short and J 1 base short, with 14 bases between. The germline V gene encodes CDR1 PRHDT and CDR2 FYEKMQ (reference sequence). CDR3 length: 18 amino acids. This CDR3 reads CASSLEVGRESGANVLTF. The DNA for the CDR3 is TGTGCCAGCAGCTTAGAAGTAGGAAGAGAATCTGGGGCCAACGTCCTGACTTTC.

The J gene is TRBJ2-3, the V gene TRBV20-1; 8 positions agree with TRBD2. This CDR3 is built from 15 residues. CDR1 and CDR2 (germline): DFQATT, SNEGSKA (reference sequence). With V trimmed by 4 bases and J by 4 bases, 10 bases remained unmatched. This chain's CDR3 is CSATGGRRGPDTQYF. CDR3 in DNA: TGCAGTGCTACCGGCGGGAGGAGAGGGCCAGATACGCAGTATTTT.

The rearrangement joins TRBV20-1 to TRBJ1-3; 9 bases line up with TRBD1. The CDR3 consists of 14 residues. Germline V lookup: CDR1 DFQATT, CDR2 SNEGSKA (reference sequence). J was trimmed by 4 bases and V by 4 bases; bases with no gene match: 5. The DNA for the CDR3 is TGCAGTGCTACCGGACAGGGGATAGGAAACACCATATATTTT. Its translation: CSATGQGIGNTIYF.

The chain recombines TRBV24-1 with TRBJ2-1; no clear D. This CDR3 comprises 13 residues. Germline assignment: CDR1 KGHDR and CDR2 SFDVKD. The V end was cut by 2 bases, the J end by 12 bases, with 13 bases between. The CDR3 loop is CATSDSTVPWQFF. The CDR3 DNA follows: TGTGCCACCAGTGATTCCACTGTCCCCTGGCAGTTCTTC.

The chain has TRBV5-1 and TRBJ2-3; 8 bases fit TRBD1. CDR3 length: 15 residues. With V trimmed by 4 bases and J by 4 bases, 8 bases remained unmatched. The germline CDR1 and CDR2 sequences are SGHRS and YFSETQ. CDR3 DNA sequence: TGCGCCAGCAGCCGCGGACAGGGAAACGCAGATACGCAGTATTTT. Residues: CASSRGQGNADTQYF.

CDR3 bases: TGCGCCAGCAGCCCCTCCACCGGGACGGAAGAAAAACTGTTTTTT. Its translation: CASSPSTGTEEKLFF. The gene calls are TRBV5-1 and TRBJ1-4; maybe TRBD1 (5 bases). Trimming removed 4 bases from V and 8 bases from J, with 18 bases in between. In germline, CDR1 is SGHRS, CDR2 YFSETQ. The CDR3 runs 15 residues.

The J gene is TRBJ1-4, the V gene TRBV7-9; 7 nucleotides match TRBD1. V gave up 5 bases and J gave up 0 bases; unmatched junction bases: 6. This CDR3 region has 16 residues. Per germline, CDR1 SEHNR and CDR2 FQNEAQ (reference sequence). CDR3 bases: TGTGCCAGCAGCCTACAGGGGACAGCAACTAATGAAAAACTGTTTTTT. This gives the protein CASSLQGTATNEKLFF. The complete variable domain, with remaining parts taken from reference TRBV7-9 and TRBJ1-4, reads DTGVSQNPRHKITKRGQNVTFRCDPISEHNRLYWYRQTLGQGPEFLTYFQNEAQLEKSRLLSDRFSAERPKGSFSTLEIQRTEQGDSAMYLCASSLQGTATNEKLFFGSGTQLSVL.

Remarks on this clonotype: The germline gene is not matched at one end of the junction; a read error may be the cause. The chain combines TRBV4-1 with TRBJ2-5; 7 nucleotides agree with TRBD1. The germline CDR1 and CDR2 sequences are MGHRA and YSYEKL. There are 18 residues in the CDR3. The chain's CDR3 is CASSRFDSGTALRETLYF. The CDR3 region has the DNA TGCGCCAGCAGCCGGTTCGATTCCGGGACAGCGCTGCGAGAGACCCTGTACTTC.

The chain combines TRBV20-1 with TRBJ2-3, with D perhaps matching TRBD1 or TRBD2 (5 bases each). Deletions cut 4 bases from V and 6 bases from J, with 14 bases between. The CDR3 has 13 amino acids. The germline CDR1 and CDR2 sequences are DFQATT and SNEGSKA (reference sequence). CDR3 protein: CSAIPGTRDTQYF. The CDR3 DNA sequence: TGCAGTGCTATTCCCGGGACGAGGGATACGCAGTATTTT.

The rearrangement joins TRBV29-1 to TRBJ2-5; 7 positions agree with TRBD2. Germline CDR1 SQVTM, CDR2 ANQGSEA. CDR3 length: 15 residues. V gave up 3 bases and J gave up 3 bases; unmatched junction bases: 10. This CDR3 is CSVDSLGDYEETQYF. For the CDR3, the DNA is TGCAGCGTTGATTCGCTCGGGGACTATGAAGAGACCCAGTACTTC.

This chain joins TRBV27 and TRBJ1-5, with D hard to call. Germline V gene data show CDR1 as MNHEY and CDR2 as SMNVEV (reference sequence). This CDR3 has 15 amino acids. Trimming stripped 2 bases from V and 7 bases from J, with 15 bases between. The CDR3 is CASSLGFSLDQPQHF. CDR3 nucleotide sequence: TGTGCCAGCAGTTTAGGCTTCAGCCTTGACCAGCCCCAGCATTTT.

This clonotype occurred a few times. The chain has TRBV4-1 and TRBJ2-1; D assignment may be TRBD1 or TRBD2 (5 bases each). V was cut by 3 bases and J by 2 bases, with 17 bases left in between. Germline CDR1 MGHRA, CDR2 YSYEKL. The CDR3 contains 17 residues. The CDR3 DNA reads TGCGCCAGCAGCCAGGTGGGCCGGGGCCTCACCTACAATGAGCAGTTCTTC. Amino acids: CASSQVGRGLTYNEQFF.

The CDR3 sequence: CASSENRGVGEKLFF. The CDR3, as DNA: TGTGCCAGCAGTGAAAACAGGGGAGTAGGGGAAAAACTGTTTTTT. This chain joins TRBV25-1 and TRBJ1-4; 7 bases agree with TRBD1. CDR3 length: 15 residues. The V gene's germline CDR1 is MGHDK and CDR2 SYGVNS. V trimming: 2 bases; J trimming: 8 bases; junction bases outside the gene matches: 8.

The V and J genes are TRBV20-1 and TRBJ2-5; the D gene is possibly TRBD1 (5 bases). In germline, CDR1 is DFQATT, CDR2 SNEGSKA (reference sequence). V lost 1 base to trimming and J lost 4 bases, with 19 bases between them. The length of the CDR3 is 16 residues. The CDR3 sequence is CSARGVDDRIGETQYF. CDR3 nucleotides: TGCAGTGCTAGAGGGGTAGATGACAGAATCGGAGAGACCCAGTACTTC.

This clonotype was observed a few times. The chain links TRBV2 to TRBJ2-3; D is perhaps TRBD1 (6 bases). V was pared by 9 bases and J by 0 bases, with 16 bases between. The V gene's germline CDR1 is SNHLY and CDR2 FYNNEI. The CDR3 spans 15 residues. In DNA form, the CDR3 reads TGTGCCAGTAAGCAGGGGATCGCTAGCACAGATACGCAGTATTTT. It yields the protein CASKQGIASTDTQYF.